These 18 T cell receptor beta chains were all obtained from the same sample, sequenced in a study of spatial heterogeneity in lung cancer. Time point in this sample: sample taken at primary tumor resection. TCRdb called the 5' RACE reads again in MiXCR, with one record for every CDR3 protein. The sample includes about 7,800 distinct CDR3 sequences, over 7.5% of them seen just once. The sequenced sample was PBMCs, obtained at surgery. The receptors were sampled from a male donor with early-stage non-small cell lung cancer.

This clonotype showed up many times. The chain combines TRBV7-2 with TRBJ2-7; 8 bases fit TRBD1. CDR3 size: 13 residues. J gave up 3 bases and V 5 bases, and 3 bases lay outside the gene matches. Looked up from germline, CDR1 is SGHTA and CDR2 is FQGNSA. The CDR3 spells CASSPGQGYEQYF. The DNA for the CDR3 is TGTGCCAGCAGCCCAGGACAGGGCTACGAGCAGTACTTC.

This clonotype was counted a few times. This chain connects TRBV2 to TRBJ2-6; D remains unclear. Germline-derived CDR1 and CDR2 are SNHLY and FYNNEI. This CDR3 contains 14 residues. Trimming took off 5 bases at V and 0 bases at J, with 5 bases between the two ends. The chain's CDR3 is CASSSRSGANVLTF. CDR3 DNA sequence: TGTGCCAGCAGTTCGCGCTCTGGGGCCAACGTCCTGACTTTC.

Many counts were recorded for this clonotype. The CDR3 region has the DNA TGTGCCAGCAGCTTAAGACAGGGAGAAAACACTGAAGCTTTCTTT. Protein: CASSLRQGENTEAFF. The chain has TRBV7-9 and TRBJ1-1; TRBD1 matches at 7 bases. Germline trimming cut 2 bases from V and 2 bases from J; bases unmatched to any gene: 5. This CDR3 has 15 residues. Germline CDR1 SEHNR, CDR2 FQNEAQ (reference sequence).

This clonotype was seen many times. The chain recombines TRBV3-1 with TRBJ2-7; D is perhaps TRBD1 (7 bases). Trimming cost V 3 bases and J 6 bases, with 12 bases left between them. This CDR3 is built from 13 residues. The V gene's germline CDR1 is LGHDT and CDR2 YNNKEL (reference sequence). The DNA of the CDR3 is TGTGCCAGCAGCCAGCCCAGGGGGGCCGAGCAGTACTTC. Amino acid sequence: CASSQPRGAEQYF.

This clonotype was observed at least ten times. V usage is TRBV27 and J usage is TRBJ2-7; tentative D call: TRBD1 (6 bases). The germline V and J ends were trimmed by 3 bases and 3 bases, with 15 bases remaining between them. Germline V lookup: CDR1 MNHEY, CDR2 SMNVEV (reference sequence). The CDR3 runs 15 residues. CDR3 DNA sequence: TGTGCCAGCAGTTTTGGACAGAGACTTAACTACGAGCAGTACTTC. It encodes CASSFGQRLNYEQYF.

At least ten counts were recorded for this clonotype. The chain joins TRBV4-2 to TRBJ2-2, with 9 bases fitting TRBD2. Per the germline V gene, CDR1 is LGHNA and CDR2 is YNFKEQ. CDR3 length: 20 amino acids. V was pared by 3 bases and J by 4 bases, with 18 bases of the junction left unmatched. The CDR3 nucleotides read TGTGCCAGCAGCCAGGTTCGGGGGGCGGGAGGGCCTTTCGGCACCGGGGAGCTGTTTTTT. Its protein product is CASSQVRGAGGPFGTGELFF.

This clonotype was recorded at least ten times. The chain carries TRBV30 and TRBJ1-2; maybe TRBD1 (5 bases). Germline V gene data show CDR1 as GTSNPN and CDR2 as SVGIG (reference sequence). The CDR3 totals 12 residues. The V gene lost 2 bases and the J gene lost 6 bases, with 10 bases spanning the gap. The CDR3 DNA sequence: TGTGCCTGGAGTACGACAGACAATGGCTACACCTTC. This translates into CAWSTTDNGYTF.

This clonotype has at least ten counts. The rearrangement uses TRBV20-1 and TRBJ2-3; D may be TRBD1 (5 bases). Germline V lookup: CDR1 DFQATT, CDR2 SNEGSKA (reference sequence). Trimming shortened V by 3 bases and J by 4 bases, and 8 bases separated the two germline ends. This CDR3 spans 12 amino acids. CDR3 protein: CSASLGADTQYF. The CDR3 DNA reads TGCAGTGCTAGTTTAGGGGCAGATACGCAGTATTTT.

This clonotype was counted ten times or more. The V call is TRBV27, the J call TRBJ2-2, with a possible D match to TRBD2 (6 bases). The germline V gene encodes CDR1 MNHEY and CDR2 SMNVEV (reference sequence). The ends were cut back, 8 bases at V and 0 bases at J, with 10 bases in the middle. The length of the CDR3 is 14 residues. This chain's CDR3 is CASAGLSNTGELFF. The CDR3, as DNA: TGTGCCAGCGCGGGACTTTCGAACACCGGGGAGCTGTTTTTT.

This clonotype was observed at least ten times. The J gene is TRBJ2-1, the V gene TRBV7-9; 8 bases fit TRBD2. Trimming at V came to 5 bases and at J to 0 bases, leaving 6 bases not matched to a gene. In germline, CDR1 is SEHNR, CDR2 FQNEAQ (reference sequence). This CDR3 region has 16 residues. The DNA for the CDR3 is TGTGCCAGCAGCAATGGACTAGCAAGCTCCTACAATGAGCAGTTCTTC. This codes for CASSNGLASSYNEQFF.

There are many counts of this clonotype. The chain employs TRBV29-1 and TRBJ2-5; a weak D match, TRBD1 (6 bases). Germline CDR1 reads SQVTM; CDR2 reads ANQGSEA. The CDR3 has 13 amino acids. The V gene lost 8 bases and the J gene lost 0 bases, with 13 bases spanning the gap. The CDR3 bases are TGCAGCCATGCCCGGGACAACCAAGAGACCCAGTACTTC. It translates to CSHARDNQETQYF.

This clonotype occurred many times. The chain carries TRBV19 and TRBJ2-1, with TRBD2 matching over 10 bases. CDR3 size: 14 residues. The V gene end was trimmed by 8 bases and the J gene end by 10 bases; junction bases not matched to a gene: 11. Germline values: CDR1 LNHDA, CDR2 SQIVND (reference sequence). This CDR3 reads CASSRAGGPFEQFF. As DNA, the CDR3 is TGTGCCAGTTCCCGAGCGGGAGGGCCATTCGAGCAGTTCTTC.

The sample holds many counts of this clonotype. The J gene is TRBJ1-4, the V gene TRBV28; 7 positions agree with TRBD1. This CDR3 contains 14 residues. Germline V gene lookup returns CDR1 MDHEN and CDR2 SYDVKM. V dropped 4 bases and J dropped 8; count of bases not matched to a gene: 7. CDR3 protein: CASSSGTEDEKLFF. The CDR3 bases are TGTGCCAGCAGTTCCGGGACAGAAGACGAAAAACTGTTTTTT.

This clonotype appeared a few times. The rearrangement links TRBV15 to TRBJ2-7; TRBD2 might be the D (5 bases). The CDR3 length is 13 residues. CDR1 LNHNV and CDR2 YYDKDF come from the germline V gene (reference sequence). V was cut by 3 bases and J by 0 bases, with 6 bases left in between. The CDR3 bases are TGTGCCACCAGCAGGGACTTCTCCTACGAGCAGTACTTC. It codes for CATSRDFSYEQYF.

This clonotype is labeled medium-sized. The chain recombines TRBV6-5 with TRBJ2-7; TRBD1 agrees at 9 bases. Germline CDR1 MNHEY, CDR2 SVGAGI. The CDR3 contains 19 residues. Trimming cost V 5 bases and J 2 bases; bases outside gene matches: 19. The CDR3 DNA reads TGTGCCAGCAGTACATGGACAGGGGCCGCCCGGAACTACGCCTACGAGCAGTACTTC. It yields the protein CASSTWTGAARNYAYEQYF.

This clonotype occurred many times. The chain couples TRBV11-1 to TRBJ1-1; TRBD1 matches 11 bases. This CDR3 contains 16 residues. CDR1 SGHAT and CDR2 FQDESV come from the germline V gene (reference sequence). V dropped 7 bases and J dropped 4; count of bases not matched to a gene: 11. CDR3 sequence reads: CASTAGTGGVRTEAFF. CDR3 in DNA: TGTGCCAGCACTGCCGGGACAGGGGGTGTGCGCACTGAAGCTTTCTTT.

This clonotype was detected ten times or more. The chain carries TRBV20-1 and TRBJ2-7, with TRBD1 matching 7 bases. The CDR3 is 17 residues long. Germline lookup yields CDR1 DFQATT and CDR2 SNEGSKA (reference sequence). V lost 3 bases, J lost 2 bases, and 16 bases stayed unmatched. The chain's CDR3 is CSARATGVSFGTYEQYF. CDR3 nucleotide sequence: TGCAGTGCTAGGGCCACAGGGGTCTCTTTTGGAACCTACGAGCAGTACTTC.

Ten or more counts support this clonotype. This chain links TRBV4-1 with TRBJ2-1; D is undetermined. The CDR3 contains 15 residues. V was cut by 4 bases and J by 8 bases, with 18 bases left in between. Germline V CDR1 and CDR2: MGHRA, YSYEKL. The CDR3 sequence: CASSLTRPGIYEQFF. Written as DNA, the CDR3 is TGCGCCAGCAGCCTCACCCGGCCCGGTATCTATGAGCAGTTCTTC.